This entry describes one TCR beta chain. The CDR3 end is not reached by the read, which stops 3 residues before it; the germline J gene fills it in. This record belongs to a study of T cells in women clearing cervical HPV infection. Assay used: immunoSEQ multiplex PCR; TCRdb lists only in-frame clones, some missing. This sample lists 34,000 or so clones; its ten largest clones have about 4.5%. Germline values: CDR1 GTSNPN, CDR2 SVGIG (reference sequence). This CDR3 spans 14 amino acids. Material for sequencing was blood buffy coat. J is TRBJ2-3 and V is TRBV30; the match to TRBD2 covers 13 bases. The origin of this receptor is a woman between 18 and 70 years old with a cervical HPV16 infection that either progressed to CIN3+ or cleared (not recorded which). The CDR3 loop reads CAWSGLAGEETQYF. The CDR3 DNA, read in part, is TGTGCCTGGAGCGGACTAGCGGGGGAAGAGACG.